One and the same sample provided the 12 T cell receptor beta chains below, sequenced in a study of shared clonotypes between healthy human individuals (dated by TCRdb to 2018 to 2020). The protocol used for the library was the immunoSEQ multiplex PCR assay. Entries here come from immuneACCESS through TCRdb and include only in-frame sequences with V and J called. Some clones fail to appear in such tables; in the studies checked, an unresolved V gene covers under half of the shortfall, and the cause of the remainder is unknown. The sample records around 700,000 clones, about 80% of which are singletons. The ten largest account for around 2% of the sample. The specimen sequenced was memory CD4+ T cells sorted from blood. The label giving this sample's cell subset or site can be read as: CD45RA-negative fraction. The receptors come from a woman in her twenties or thirties in good health.

J is TRBJ1-5 and V is TRBV2, with D tentatively TRBD1 (5 bases). Deletions cut 6 bases from V and 0 bases from J, with 12 bases between. CDR3 length equals 15 residues. Germline CDR1 and CDR2: SNHLY and FYNNEI. CDR3 nucleotide sequence: TGTGCCAGCAGCGGACACGTGAATAGCAATCAGCCCCAGCATTTT. Translation: CASSGHVNSNQPQHF.

The chain employs TRBV7-2 and TRBJ2-3; D remains ambiguous. Germline V gene data show CDR1 as SGHTA and CDR2 as FQGNSA. Trimming shortened V by 2 bases and J by 7 bases, and 10 bases separated the two germline ends. The CDR3 totals 13 residues. The CDR3 sequence is CASSLQEKNTQYF. The CDR3 coding sequence is TGTGCCAGCAGCTTACAGGAGAAAAATACGCAGTATTTT.

The chain recombines TRBV6-5 with TRBJ2-1; 8 bases line up with TRBD2. The CDR3 is 13 residues long. After removal of 4 bases from V and 7 bases from J, the junction contained 3 bases not matched to a gene. Germline lookup yields CDR1 MNHEY and CDR2 SVGAGI. CDR3: CASSSGLVNEQFF. The CDR3 nucleotides read TGTGCCAGCAGTTCGGGACTAGTGAATGAGCAGTTCTTC.

This sequence joins TRBV2 and TRBJ2-7; D ambiguous. V lost 4 bases to trimming and J lost 6 bases, with 16 bases between them. The CDR3 length is 14 residues. Germline loops: CDR1 SNHLY, CDR2 FYNNEI. The CDR3 sequence is CASSGLQPWGEQYF. The CDR3 DNA is TGTGCCAGCAGTGGTCTACAACCGTGGGGCGAGCAGTACTTC. The full variable domain, its missing parts supplied by reference TRBV2 and TRBJ2-7, is EPEVTQTPSHQVTQMGQEVILRCVPISNHLYFYWYRQILGQKVEFLVSFYNNEISEKSEIFDDQFSVERPDGSNFTLKIRSTKLEDSAMYFCASSGLQPWGEQYFGPGTRLTVT.

The V gene is TRBV7-2, the J gene TRBJ2-7; no definite D call. Trimming took off 5 bases at V and 0 bases at J, with 11 bases between the two ends. This CDR3 spans 14 amino acids. The V gene's germline CDR1 is SGHTA and CDR2 FQGNSA. CDR3 sequence: CASSKDLDSYEQYF. The CDR3 coding sequence is TGTGCCAGCAGCAAGGATCTCGACTCCTACGAGCAGTACTTC.

The chain joins TRBV19 to TRBJ1-5; TRBD1 is a possible D gene (6 bases). V was pared by 9 bases and J by 6 bases, with 18 bases between. The germline CDR1 and CDR2 sequences are LNHDA and SQIVND (reference sequence). The CDR3 has 14 amino acids. CDR3 residues: CASQSSGGGQPQHF. The DNA for the CDR3 is TGTGCCAGCCAGAGTTCGGGGGGCGGTCAGCCCCAGCATTTT.

This chain links TRBV5-8 with TRBJ2-1; TRBD1 matches at 8 bases. Germline CDR1 SGHTS, CDR2 YDEGEE. Trimming cost V 0 bases and J 6 bases; bases outside gene matches: 20. CDR3 length: 20 amino acids. CDR3 amino acids: CASSLAKMLRDRRNPNEQFF. In DNA, the CDR3 is TGTGCCAGCAGCTTGGCCAAGATGTTGAGGGACAGGCGAAACCCCAATGAGCAGTTCTTC.

The chain employs TRBV5-1 and TRBJ2-5; 10 positions agree with TRBD2. The CDR3 runs to 15 residues. CDR1 is SGHRS and CDR2 is YFSETQ in the germline V gene. V lost 4 bases to trimming and J lost 0 bases; unmatched junction nucleotides: 3. In DNA form, the CDR3 reads TGCGCCAGCAGCCCCGGACTAGCGGACCAAGAGACCCAGTACTTC. This translates into CASSPGLADQETQYF.

The V and J genes are TRBV19 and TRBJ2-7; no clear D. Germline CDR1 and CDR2: LNHDA and SQIVND (reference sequence). CDR3 length: 14 residues. V lost 4 bases and J 1 base, leaving 11 bases between the germline ends. This chain's CDR3 is CASSTSSLSYEQYF. The CDR3 bases are TGTGCCAGTAGTACCAGTTCGTTATCCTACGAGCAGTACTTC.

The chain employs TRBV19 and TRBJ2-1; TRBD2 matches at 14 bases. V lost 1 base to trimming and J lost 12 bases; unmatched junction nucleotides: 8. The V gene's germline CDR1 is LNHDA and CDR2 SQIVND (reference sequence). This CDR3 has 16 residues. CDR3: CASSIGPGLAGVGQFF. CDR3 DNA: TGTGCCAGTAGTATAGGTCCGGGACTAGCGGGAGTTGGGCAGTTCTTC.

The rearrangement links TRBV11-2 to TRBJ2-5, with 11 bases fitting TRBD2. The trim removed 3 bases at V and 7 bases at J, leaving 10 bases unmatched. Per germline, CDR1 SGHAT and CDR2 FQNNGV. The CDR3 extends over 16 amino acids. Here the CDR3 reads CASSLRTSGHGGTQYF. The CDR3 DNA is TGTGCCAGCAGCTTGAGGACTAGCGGGCATGGCGGGACCCAGTACTTC.

The rearrangement links TRBV2 to TRBJ2-6; D is unresolved. CDR1 and CDR2 (germline): SNHLY, FYNNEI. CDR3 length equals 15 residues. Deletions cut 5 bases from V and 3 bases from J, with 11 bases between. The CDR3 here is CASSLRVVGANVLTF. In DNA, the CDR3 is TGTGCCAGCAGTCTTAGGGTGGTTGGGGCCAACGTCCTGACTTTC. The full variable domain, with the rest looked up from reference TRBV2 and TRBJ2-6, is EPEVTQTPSHQVTQMGQEVILRCVPISNHLYFYWYRQILGQKVEFLVSFYNNEISEKSEIFDDQFSVERPDGSNFTLKIRSTKLEDSAMYFCASSLRVVGANVLTFGAGSRLTVL.